This record covers a single TCR beta chain. What it recognizes is unknown. Both CD4+ and CD8+ T cells were negatively isolated, and TEMRA cells underwent FACS enrichment. RNA, at roughly 0.45 to 1 ug, was reverse transcribed with random hexamers. TCRdb fed the immunoSEQ multiplex PCR reads into MiXCR, producing one record per CDR3 protein. In the table there are fewer than 85,000 distinct CDR3 sequences, approximately 94% of which are singletons. This specimen belongs to a study of CD8 T cells in Susac syndrome. General study points: Within total CD8+ repertoires, under 20 Susac-specific public clones were found, and within CD8+ TEMRA repertoires, several.

V was clipped by 6 bases and J by 2 bases, with 13 bases between them. The CDR3 runs 13 residues. The V gene's germline CDR1 is DFQATT and CDR2 SNEGSKA (reference sequence). V is TRBV20-1 and J is TRBJ1-2; tentatively, D is TRBD1 (5 bases). Sequenced input: CD8+ T cells from PBMCs. This sequence was found in a human donor with Susac syndrome. DNA of the CDR3: TGCAGTGCGGAGGGGTTAGCAAACTATGGCTACACCTTC. This encodes CSAEGLANYGYTF.